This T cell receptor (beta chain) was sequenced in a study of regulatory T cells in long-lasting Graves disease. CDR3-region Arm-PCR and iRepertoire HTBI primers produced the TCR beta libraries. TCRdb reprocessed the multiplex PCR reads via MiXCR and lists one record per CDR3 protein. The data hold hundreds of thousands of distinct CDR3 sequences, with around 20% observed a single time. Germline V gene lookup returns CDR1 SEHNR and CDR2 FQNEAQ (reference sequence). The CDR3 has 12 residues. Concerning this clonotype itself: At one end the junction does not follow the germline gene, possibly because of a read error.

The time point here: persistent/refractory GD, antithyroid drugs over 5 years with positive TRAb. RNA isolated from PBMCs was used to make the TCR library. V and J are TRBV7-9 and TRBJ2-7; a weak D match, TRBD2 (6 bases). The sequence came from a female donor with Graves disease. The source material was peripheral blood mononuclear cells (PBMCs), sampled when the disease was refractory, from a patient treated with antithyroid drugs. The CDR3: CASSLESRERLF. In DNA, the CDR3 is TGTGCCAGCAGCTTAGAGAGTCGGGAGAGGCTCTTC.